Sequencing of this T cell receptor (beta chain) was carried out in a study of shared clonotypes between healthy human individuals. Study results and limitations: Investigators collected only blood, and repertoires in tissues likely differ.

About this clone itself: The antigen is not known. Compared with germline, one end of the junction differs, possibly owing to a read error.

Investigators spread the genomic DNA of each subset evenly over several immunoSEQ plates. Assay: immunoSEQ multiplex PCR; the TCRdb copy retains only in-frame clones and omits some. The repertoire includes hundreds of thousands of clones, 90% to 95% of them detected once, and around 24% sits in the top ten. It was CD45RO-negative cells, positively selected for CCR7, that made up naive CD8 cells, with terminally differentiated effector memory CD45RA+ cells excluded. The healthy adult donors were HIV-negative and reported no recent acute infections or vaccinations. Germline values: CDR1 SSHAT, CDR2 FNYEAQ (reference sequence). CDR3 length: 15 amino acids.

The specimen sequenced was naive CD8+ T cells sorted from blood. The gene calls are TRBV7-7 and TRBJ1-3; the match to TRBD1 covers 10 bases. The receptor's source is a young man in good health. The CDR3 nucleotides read TGTGCTAGCAGCCCAGCCGGGACAGGGGAGGACACCATATATTTT. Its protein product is CASSPAGTGEDTIYF. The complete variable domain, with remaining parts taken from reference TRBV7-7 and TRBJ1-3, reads GAGVSQSPRYKVTKRGQDVTLRCDPISSHATLYWYQQALGQGPEFLTYFNYEAQPDKSGLPSDRFSAERPEGSISTLTIQRTEQRDSAMYRCASSPAGTGEDTIYFGEGSWLTVV.